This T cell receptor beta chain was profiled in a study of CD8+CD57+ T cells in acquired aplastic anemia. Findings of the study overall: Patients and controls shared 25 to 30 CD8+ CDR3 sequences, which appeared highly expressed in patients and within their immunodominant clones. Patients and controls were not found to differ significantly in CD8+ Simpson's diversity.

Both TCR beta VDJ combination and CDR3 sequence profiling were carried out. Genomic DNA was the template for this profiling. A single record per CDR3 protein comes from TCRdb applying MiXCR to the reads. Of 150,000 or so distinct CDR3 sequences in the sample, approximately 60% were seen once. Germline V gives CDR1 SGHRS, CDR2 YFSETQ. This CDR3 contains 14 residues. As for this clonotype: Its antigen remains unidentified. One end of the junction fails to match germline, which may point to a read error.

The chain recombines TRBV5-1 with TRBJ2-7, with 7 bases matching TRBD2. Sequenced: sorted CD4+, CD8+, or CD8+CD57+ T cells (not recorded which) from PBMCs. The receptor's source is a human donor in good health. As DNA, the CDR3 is TGTGCCAGCAGCTTCGTGGGAGGGGCTGTCGAGCAGTACTTC. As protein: CASSFVGGAVEQYF.